This record covers a single T cell receptor beta chain. These data originate in a study of control samples from healthy donors and cancer patients. The assay was immunoSEQ multiplex PCR, and TCRdb's table has in-frame clones only and misses some. The sample contains 160,000 or so clones, 92% of which appear only once. V was cut by 6 bases and J by 6 bases, with 11 bases left in between. Per the germline V gene, CDR1 is MGHDK and CDR2 is SYGVNS. The CDR3 runs 13 residues. The V and J genes are TRBV25-1 and TRBJ1-4, with a tentative D call TRBD1 (5 bases). The receptor comes from a woman aged 30 to 39 in good health. Sequenced sample: blood. The CDR3 loop reads CASRHSGDEKLFF. As DNA, the CDR3 is TGTGCCAGCAGACACTCGGGGGATGAAAAACTGTTTTTT. Together with reference TRBV25-1 and TRBJ1-4, the CDR3 gives the full variable domain: EADIYQTPRYLVIGTGKKITLECSQTMGHDKMYWYQQDPGMELHLIHYSYGVNSTEKGDLSSESTVSRIRTEHFPLTLESARPSHTSQYLCASRHSGDEKLFFGSGTQLSVL.